What follows are 17 T cell receptor beta chains derived from one specimen sequenced in a study of blood T cell repertoires in COVID-19. Sequenced by immunoSEQ multiplex PCR; TCRdb stores in-frame clones only, minus some. There are about 66,000 clones in the sample; just under 90% occur only once, and approximately 1.5% lies in the top ten. Sequencing used peripheral blood. These TCRs come from a man aged 55 to 70 with acute or convalescent COVID-19.

V is TRBV6-5 and J is TRBJ1-1; unclear D gene. V lost 2 bases and J lost 0, with 7 bases in between. This CDR3 has 14 amino acids. Germline V CDR1 and CDR2: MNHEY, SVGAGI. The CDR3 sequence: CASSYRGMNTEAFF. The CDR3 DNA follows: TGTGCCAGCAGTTACAGAGGAATGAACACTGAAGCTTTCTTT.

This chain joins TRBV20-1 and TRBJ2-1; D not resolved. Germline CDR1 and CDR2: DFQATT and SNEGSKA (reference sequence). The CDR3 extends over 11 amino acids. V was trimmed by 3 bases and J by 6 bases, leaving 6 bases between them. The CDR3 region is CSASPVNEQFF. The CDR3 bases are TGCAGTGCTAGCCCCGTCAATGAGCAGTTCTTC.

The chain carries TRBV19 and TRBJ2-1; D possibly corresponds to TRBD2 (5 bases). The CDR3 runs to 14 residues. Between the trimmed V and J ends, which lost 7 bases and 3 bases, there was a span of 13 bases. The germline V gene has CDR1 LNHDA and CDR2 SQIVND (reference sequence). CDR3 amino acids: CASTDWQHYNEQFF. The CDR3 DNA follows: TGTGCCAGTACGGACTGGCAGCACTACAATGAGCAGTTCTTC.

This chain joins TRBV5-1 and TRBJ2-7; possible D gene TRBD1, 6 bases. V dropped 0 bases and J dropped 3 bases, with 19 bases sitting between them. Germline V gene lookup returns CDR1 SGHRS and CDR2 YFSETQ. The CDR3 covers 17 residues. The CDR3 DNA sequence: TGCGCCAGCAGCTTGGGGCAAACAGGGCTTACGAGCTACGAGCAGTACTTC. Translated: CASSLGQTGLTSYEQYF.

The gene calls are TRBV27 and TRBJ2-1; TRBD1 aligns across 8 bases. Germline V gives CDR1 MNHEY, CDR2 SMNVEV (reference sequence). J lost 6 bases, V lost 5 bases, and 15 bases had no gene match. The CDR3 is made up of 17 amino acids. In DNA form, the CDR3 reads TGTGCCAGCAGTCCGTCGACAGGGGAATTCTACGGCAATGAGCAGTTCTTC. The encoded protein is CASSPSTGEFYGNEQFF.

The chain recombines TRBV6-5 with TRBJ1-2, with D maybe TRBD1 (6 bases). V dropped 7 bases and J dropped 8 bases, with 20 bases sitting between them. This CDR3 has 14 amino acids. Germline lookup yields CDR1 MNHEY and CDR2 SVGAGI. The CDR3 sequence: CASKRGREGGGYTF. In nucleotides, the CDR3 is TGTGCCAGCAAAAGAGGCAGGGAGGGGGGAGGCTACACCTTC.

This rearrangement joins TRBV29-1 to TRBJ2-2; a possible D gene is TRBD2 (5 bases). Trimming took off 8 bases at V and 6 bases at J, with 13 bases between the two ends. The CDR3 sequence is 12 residues long. Germline-derived CDR1 and CDR2 are SQVTM and ANQGSEA. In DNA form, the CDR3 reads TGCAGCACCCCGGGGATCGCCGGGGAGCTGTTTTTT. Translated, it gives CSTPGIAGELFF.

The chain has TRBV6-1 and TRBJ2-1; a weak D match, TRBD2 (5 bases). Germline lookup yields CDR1 MNHNS and CDR2 SASEGT. The CDR3 spans 14 residues. V lost 1 base, J lost 7 bases, and 11 bases lay in between. The CDR3: CASSEGRFGNEQFF. The DNA of the CDR3 is TGTGCCAGCAGTGAAGGGAGGTTTGGGAATGAGCAGTTCTTC.

The chain employs TRBV5-1 and TRBJ1-2; D is uncertain. The CDR3 spans 18 residues. The germline V gene encodes CDR1 SGHRS and CDR2 YFSETQ. V was pared by 2 bases and J by 5 bases, with 25 bases between. The CDR3 nucleotides read TGCGCCAGCAGCTTAGATCGGTCGAAGGACCCGGGATTTTATGGCTACACCTTC. It encodes CASSLDRSKDPGFYGYTF.

The sample holds one count of this clone. CDR3 amino acids: CAISRNRDFDTGELFF. The DNA for the CDR3 is TGTGCCATCAGCCGAAACCGGGACTTCGACACCGGGGAGCTGTTTTTT. The chain couples TRBV10-3 to TRBJ2-2; tentative D call: TRBD2 (6 bases). V shed 6 bases and J shed 3 bases, with 17 bases lying between them. Per germline, CDR1 ENHRY and CDR2 SYGVKD. This CDR3 is 16 amino acids long.

This clone appeared a single time. As DNA, the CDR3 is TGTGCCAGCAGCTTGTACGGTGCTGAAGCTTTCTTT. Its translation is CASSLYGAEAFF. The chain links TRBV5-4 to TRBJ1-1; D gene uncertain. This CDR3 region has 12 residues. V shed 1 base and J shed 6 bases, with 7 bases lying between them. Germline loops: CDR1 SGHNT, CDR2 YYREEE (reference sequence). Full variable domain (outside the CDR3, taken from reference TRBV5-4 and TRBJ1-1): ETGVTQSPTHLIKTRGQQVTLRCSSQSGHNTVSWYQQALGQGPQFIFQYYREEENGRGNFPPRFSGLQFPNYSSELNVNALELDDSALYLCASSLYGAEAFFGQGTRLTVV.

This clone was counted between two and nine times. V is TRBV19 and J is TRBJ1-1; 7 bases align to TRBD1. The V gene end was trimmed by 7 bases and the J gene end by 4 bases; junction bases not matched to a gene: 9. The CDR3 contains 14 residues. Per the germline V gene, CDR1 is LNHDA and CDR2 is SQIVND (reference sequence). For the CDR3, the DNA is TGTGCCAGTACCCAAGGGGGCCTGCCCACTGAAGCTTTCTTT. As protein: CASTQGGLPTEAFF.

This clone was seen just once. The genes are TRBV6-1 and TRBJ1-3; D remains ambiguous. The CDR3 extends over 15 amino acids. Per the germline V gene, CDR1 is MNHNS and CDR2 is SASEGT. V lost 2 bases and J lost 0, with 8 bases in between. The CDR3 sequence: CASSEWPSSGNTIYF. The CDR3 DNA reads as TGTGCCAGCAGTGAATGGCCGTCCTCTGGAAACACCATATATTTT.

This chain uses TRBV11-2 with TRBJ1-6; TRBD1 aligns across 7 bases. Germline V gene data show CDR1 as SGHAT and CDR2 as FQNNGV. The CDR3 is made up of 18 amino acids. Trimming at V came to 4 bases and at J to 0 bases, leaving 9 bases not matched to a gene. The DNA for the CDR3 is TGTGCCAGCAGCTCAGAGGGACAGCCAAGCTCCTATAATTCACCCCTCCACTTT. Its protein product is CASSSEGQPSSYNSPLHF.

J is TRBJ1-1 and V is TRBV7-2; 9 nucleotides agree with TRBD1. The germline gives CDR1 SGHTA, CDR2 FQGNSA. After removal of 4 bases from V and 6 bases from J, the junction contained 6 bases not matched to a gene. The CDR3 loop spans 14 amino acids. CDR3 DNA: TGTGCCAGCAGCTCGTCCCGGGACAGGGCTGAAGCTTTCTTT. This codes for CASSSSRDRAEAFF.

This clone was seen more than once but under ten times. The rearrangement links TRBV2 to TRBJ1-1; 7 bases are shared with TRBD1. Germline loops: CDR1 SNHLY, CDR2 FYNNEI. The CDR3 sequence is 11 residues long. The J segment lost 9 bases and the V segment lost 5 bases, leaving 3 bases of the junction unmatched. CDR3 sequence: CASSLTGKAFF. As DNA, the CDR3 is TGTGCCAGCAGTCTGACAGGGAAAGCTTTCTTT. Full variable domain (remainder filled in from reference TRBV2 and TRBJ1-1): EPEVTQTPSHQVTQMGQEVILRCVPISNHLYFYWYRQILGQKVEFLVSFYNNEISEKSEIFDDQFSVERPDGSNFTLKIRSTKLEDSAMYFCASSLTGKAFFGQGTRLTVV.

The chain employs TRBV11-2 and TRBJ2-3; 9 bases agree with TRBD1. The length of the CDR3 is 15 residues. V gave up 5 bases and J gave up 1 base; unmatched junction bases: 4. Per germline, CDR1 SGHAT and CDR2 FQNNGV. The chain's CDR3 is CASSTRTGGTDTQYF. Written as DNA, the CDR3 is TGTGCCAGCAGCACCCGGACAGGGGGCACAGATACGCAGTATTTT.